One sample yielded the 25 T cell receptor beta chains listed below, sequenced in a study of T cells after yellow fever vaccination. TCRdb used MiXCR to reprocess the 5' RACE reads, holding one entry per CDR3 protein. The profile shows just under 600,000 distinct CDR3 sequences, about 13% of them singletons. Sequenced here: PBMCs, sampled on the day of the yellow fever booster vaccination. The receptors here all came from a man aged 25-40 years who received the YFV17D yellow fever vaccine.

The CDR3 sequence is CASSQGQIAGSVWEQYF. The CDR3 nucleotides read TGTGCCAGCAGCCAAGGCCAGATAGCGGGATCGGTTTGGGAGCAGTACTTC. The chain joins TRBV14 to TRBJ2-7; 8 nucleotides line up with TRBD2. Losses at the gene ends were 1 base for V and 7 bases for J; bases not matched to a gene: 15. The germline gives CDR1 SGHDN, CDR2 FVKESK. This CDR3 comprises 17 residues.

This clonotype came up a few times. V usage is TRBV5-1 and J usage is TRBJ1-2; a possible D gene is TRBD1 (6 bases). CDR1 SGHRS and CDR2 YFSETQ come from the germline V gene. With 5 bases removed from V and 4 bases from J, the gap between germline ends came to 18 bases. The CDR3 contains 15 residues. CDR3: CASSSTGGGVYGYTF. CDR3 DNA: TGCGCCAGCAGTTCTACTGGAGGGGGAGTCTATGGCTACACCTTC.

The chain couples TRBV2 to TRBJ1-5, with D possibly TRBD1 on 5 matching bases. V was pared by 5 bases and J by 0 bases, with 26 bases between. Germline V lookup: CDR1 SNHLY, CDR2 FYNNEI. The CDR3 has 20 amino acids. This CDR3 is CASSSYSDMSIPDSNQPQHF. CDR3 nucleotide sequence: TGTGCCAGCAGTTCTTATTCGGACATGTCCATCCCCGATAGCAATCAGCCCCAGCATTTT.

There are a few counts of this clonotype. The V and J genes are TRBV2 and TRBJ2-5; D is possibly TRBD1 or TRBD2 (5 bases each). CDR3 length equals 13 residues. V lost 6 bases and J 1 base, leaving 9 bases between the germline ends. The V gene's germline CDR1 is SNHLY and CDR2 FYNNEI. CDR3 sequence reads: CASSWDGQETQYF. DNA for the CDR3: TGTGCCAGCAGCTGGGACGGCCAAGAGACCCAGTACTTC. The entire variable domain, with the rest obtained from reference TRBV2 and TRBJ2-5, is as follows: EPEVTQTPSHQVTQMGQEVILRCVPISNHLYFYWYRQILGQKVEFLVSFYNNEISEKSEIFDDQFSVERPDGSNFTLKIRSTKLEDSAMYFCASSWDGQETQYFGPGTRLLVL.

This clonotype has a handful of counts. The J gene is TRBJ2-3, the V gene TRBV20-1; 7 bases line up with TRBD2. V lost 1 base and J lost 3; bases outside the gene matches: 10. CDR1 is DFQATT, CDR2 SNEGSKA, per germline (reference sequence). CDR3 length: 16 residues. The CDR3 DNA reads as TGCAGTGCTAGAGGGATCAGCGGGATCCATACAGATACGCAGTATTTT. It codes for CSARGISGIHTDTQYF.

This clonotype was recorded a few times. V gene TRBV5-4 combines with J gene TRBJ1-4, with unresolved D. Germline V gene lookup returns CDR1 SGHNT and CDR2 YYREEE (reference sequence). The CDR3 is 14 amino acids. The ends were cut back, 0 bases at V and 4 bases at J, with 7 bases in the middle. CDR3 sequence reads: CASSLEGINEKLFF. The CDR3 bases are TGTGCCAGCAGCTTGGAAGGGATTAATGAAAAACTGTTTTTT.

Here the CDR3 DNA reads TGTGCCAGCTCATCAGGCCCACATTACACTGAAGCTTTCTTT. Amino acid sequence: CASSSGPHYTEAFF. The chain recombines TRBV18 with TRBJ1-1; no definite D call. With 5 bases removed from V and 3 bases from J, the gap between germline ends came to 13 bases. The length of the CDR3 is 14 residues. The germline gives CDR1 KGHSH, CDR2 LQKENI.

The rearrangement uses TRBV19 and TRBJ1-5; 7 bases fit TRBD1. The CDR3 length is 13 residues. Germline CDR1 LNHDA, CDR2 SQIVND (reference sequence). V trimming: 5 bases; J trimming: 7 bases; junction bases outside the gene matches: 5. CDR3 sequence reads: CASSGAGGQPQHF. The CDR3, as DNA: TGTGCCAGTAGTGGAGCAGGGGGGCAGCCCCAGCATTTT.

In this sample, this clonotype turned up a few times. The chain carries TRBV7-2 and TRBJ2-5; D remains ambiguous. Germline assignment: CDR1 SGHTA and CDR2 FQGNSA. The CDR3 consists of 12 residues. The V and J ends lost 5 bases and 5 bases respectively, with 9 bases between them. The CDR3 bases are TGTGCCAGCAGCGGGATTTTTGAGACCCAGTACTTC. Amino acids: CASSGIFETQYF.

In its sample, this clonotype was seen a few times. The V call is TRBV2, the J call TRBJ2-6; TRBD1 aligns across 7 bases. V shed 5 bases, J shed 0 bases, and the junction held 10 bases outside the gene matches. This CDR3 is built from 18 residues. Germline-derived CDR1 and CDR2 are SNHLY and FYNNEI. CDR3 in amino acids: CASSNDRAALSGANVLTF. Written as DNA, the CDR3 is TGTGCCAGCAGTAATGACAGGGCCGCCCTCTCTGGGGCCAACGTCCTGACTTTC. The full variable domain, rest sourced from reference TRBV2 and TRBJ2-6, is EPEVTQTPSHQVTQMGQEVILRCVPISNHLYFYWYRQILGQKVEFLVSFYNNEISEKSEIFDDQFSVERPDGSNFTLKIRSTKLEDSAMYFCASSNDRAALSGANVLTFGAGSRLTVL.

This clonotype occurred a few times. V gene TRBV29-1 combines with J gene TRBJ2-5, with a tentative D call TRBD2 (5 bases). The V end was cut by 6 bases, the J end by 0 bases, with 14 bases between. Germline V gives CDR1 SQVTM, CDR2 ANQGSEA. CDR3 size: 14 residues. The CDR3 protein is CSVHSGLYQETQYF. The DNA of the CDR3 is TGCAGCGTCCACAGCGGATTGTACCAAGAGACCCAGTACTTC.

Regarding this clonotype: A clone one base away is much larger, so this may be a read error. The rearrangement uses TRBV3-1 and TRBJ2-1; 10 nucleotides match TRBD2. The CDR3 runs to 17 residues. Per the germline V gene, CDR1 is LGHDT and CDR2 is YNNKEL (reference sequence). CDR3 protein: CATSQTGTSVSYNEQFF. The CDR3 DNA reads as TGTGCCACCAGCCAGACCGGGACTAGCGTTTCCTACAATGAGCAGTTCTTC.

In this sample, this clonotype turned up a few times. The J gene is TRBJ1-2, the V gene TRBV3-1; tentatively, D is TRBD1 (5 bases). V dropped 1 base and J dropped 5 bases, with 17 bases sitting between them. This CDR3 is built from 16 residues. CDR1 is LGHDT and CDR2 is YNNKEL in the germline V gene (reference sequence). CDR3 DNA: TGTGCCAGCAGCCAAGGTGACCCCCGTGGGGGTTATGGCTACACCTTC. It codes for CASSQGDPRGGYGYTF.

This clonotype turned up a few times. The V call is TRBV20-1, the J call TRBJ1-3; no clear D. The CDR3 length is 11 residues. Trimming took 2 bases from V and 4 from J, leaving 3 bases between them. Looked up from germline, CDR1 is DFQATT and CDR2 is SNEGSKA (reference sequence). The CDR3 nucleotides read TGCAGTGCTAGAATAGGAAACACCATATATTTT. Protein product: CSARIGNTIYF.

The CDR3 here is CASRWASGELFF. Here the CDR3 DNA reads TGTGCCAGTAGATGGGCCTCCGGGGAGCTGTTTTTT. The chain joins TRBV19 to TRBJ2-2; no clear D. In germline, CDR1 is LNHDA, CDR2 SQIVND (reference sequence). This CDR3 region has 12 residues. Trimming took off 6 bases at V and 6 bases at J, with 8 bases between the two ends. Based on the CDR3 plus reference TRBV19 and TRBJ2-2, the full variable domain is DGGITQSPKYLFRKEGQNVTLSCEQNLNHDAMYWYRQDPGQGLRLIYYSQIVNDFQKGDIAEGYSVSREKKESFPLTVTSAQKNPTAFYLCASRWASGELFFGEGSRLTVL.

The CDR3 region is CASSQPGTGFTGELFF. CDR3 DNA sequence: TGTGCCAGCAGCCAGCCCGGGACAGGGTTCACCGGGGAGCTGTTTTTT. The chain links TRBV14 to TRBJ2-2; the match to TRBD1 covers 9 bases. The germline V gene has CDR1 SGHDN and CDR2 FVKESK. This CDR3 comprises 16 residues. The junction had 6 bases not matched to a gene; V was cut back by 3 bases and J by 4 bases.

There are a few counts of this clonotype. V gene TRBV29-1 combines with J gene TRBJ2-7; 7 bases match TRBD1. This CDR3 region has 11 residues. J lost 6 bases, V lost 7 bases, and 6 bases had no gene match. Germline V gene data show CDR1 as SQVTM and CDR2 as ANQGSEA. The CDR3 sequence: CSAGTEGEQYF. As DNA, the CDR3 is TGCAGCGCGGGGACAGAAGGCGAGCAGTACTTC.

Here the CDR3 DNA reads TGCAGTGCCAGGTCTTCGGGAGCTTTCGTGCAGTACTTC. Its translation: CSARSSGAFVQYF. This chain joins TRBV20-1 and TRBJ2-7, with D perhaps TRBD2 (6 bases). Germline loops: CDR1 DFQATT, CDR2 SNEGSKA (reference sequence). V lost 6 bases to trimming and J lost 9 bases, with 21 bases between them. This CDR3 is built from 13 residues.

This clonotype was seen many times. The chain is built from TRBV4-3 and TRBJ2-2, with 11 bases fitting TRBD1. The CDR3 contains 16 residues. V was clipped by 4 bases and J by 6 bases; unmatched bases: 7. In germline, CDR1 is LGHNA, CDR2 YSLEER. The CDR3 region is CASSLGQGALAGELFF. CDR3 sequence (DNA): TGCGCCAGCAGCCTCGGACAGGGGGCTTTGGCCGGGGAGCTGTTTTTT.

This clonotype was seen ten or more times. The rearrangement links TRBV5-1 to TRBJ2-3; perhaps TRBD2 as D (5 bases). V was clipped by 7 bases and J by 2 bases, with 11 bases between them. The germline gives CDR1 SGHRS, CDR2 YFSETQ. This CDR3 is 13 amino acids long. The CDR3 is CASAVAPTDTQYF. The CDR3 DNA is TGCGCCAGCGCGGTAGCGCCCACAGATACGCAGTATTTT.

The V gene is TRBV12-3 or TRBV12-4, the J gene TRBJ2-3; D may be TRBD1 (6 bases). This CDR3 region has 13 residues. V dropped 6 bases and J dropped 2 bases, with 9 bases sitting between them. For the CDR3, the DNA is TGTGCCAGCAGAGGACAGCTCACAGATACGCAGTATTTT. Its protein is CASRGQLTDTQYF.

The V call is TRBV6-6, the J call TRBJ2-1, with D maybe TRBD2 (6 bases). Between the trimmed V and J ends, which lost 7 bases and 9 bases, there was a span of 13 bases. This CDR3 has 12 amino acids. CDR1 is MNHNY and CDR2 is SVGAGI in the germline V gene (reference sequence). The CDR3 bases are TGTGCCAGCACCCAGGCCGGGGGTGAGCAGTTCTTC. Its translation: CASTQAGGEQFF.

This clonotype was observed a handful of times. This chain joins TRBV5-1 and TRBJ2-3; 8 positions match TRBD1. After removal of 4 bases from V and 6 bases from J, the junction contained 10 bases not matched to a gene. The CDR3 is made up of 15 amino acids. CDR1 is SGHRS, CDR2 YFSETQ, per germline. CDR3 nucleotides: TGCGCCAGCAGCAAGGACAGGGCCGTGAAGGATACGCAGTATTTT. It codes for CASSKDRAVKDTQYF. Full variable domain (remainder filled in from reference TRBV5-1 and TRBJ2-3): KAGVTQTPRYLIKTRGQQVTLSCSPISGHRSVSWYQQTPGQGLQFLFEYFSETQRNKGNFPGRFSGRQFSNSRSEMNVSTLELGDSALYLCASSKDRAVKDTQYFGPGTRLTVL.

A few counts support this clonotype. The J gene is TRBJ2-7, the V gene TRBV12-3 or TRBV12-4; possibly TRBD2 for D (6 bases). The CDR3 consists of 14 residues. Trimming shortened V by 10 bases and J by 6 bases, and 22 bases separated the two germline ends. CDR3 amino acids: CATRPGPGRIEQYF. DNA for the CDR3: TGTGCCACCCGACCGGGCCCTGGGAGGATCGAGCAGTACTTC.

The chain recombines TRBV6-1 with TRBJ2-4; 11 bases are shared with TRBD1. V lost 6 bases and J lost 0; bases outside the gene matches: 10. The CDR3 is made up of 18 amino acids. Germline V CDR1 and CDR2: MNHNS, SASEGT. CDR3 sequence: CASRAGTGGLIAKNIQYF. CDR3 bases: TGTGCCAGCAGAGCCGGGACAGGGGGGTTAATAGCCAAAAACATTCAGTACTTC.